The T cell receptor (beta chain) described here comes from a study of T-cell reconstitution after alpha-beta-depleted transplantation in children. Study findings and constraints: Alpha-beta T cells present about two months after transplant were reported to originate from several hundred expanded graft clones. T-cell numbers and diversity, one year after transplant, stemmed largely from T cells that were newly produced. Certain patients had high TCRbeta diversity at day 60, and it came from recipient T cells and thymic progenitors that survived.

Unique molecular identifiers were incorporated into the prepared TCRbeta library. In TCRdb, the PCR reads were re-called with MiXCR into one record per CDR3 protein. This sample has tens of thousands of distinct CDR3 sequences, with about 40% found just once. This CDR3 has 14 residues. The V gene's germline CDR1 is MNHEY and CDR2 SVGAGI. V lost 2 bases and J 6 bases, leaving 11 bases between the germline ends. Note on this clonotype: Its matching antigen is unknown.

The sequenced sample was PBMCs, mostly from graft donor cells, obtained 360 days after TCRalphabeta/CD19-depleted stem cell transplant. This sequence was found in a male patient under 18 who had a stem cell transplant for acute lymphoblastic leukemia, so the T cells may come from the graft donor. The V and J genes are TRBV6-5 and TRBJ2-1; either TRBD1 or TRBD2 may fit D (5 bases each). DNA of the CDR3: TGTGCCAGCAGTTACGGCAGGGCGGGCAATGAGCAGTTCTTC. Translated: CASSYGRAGNEQFF.